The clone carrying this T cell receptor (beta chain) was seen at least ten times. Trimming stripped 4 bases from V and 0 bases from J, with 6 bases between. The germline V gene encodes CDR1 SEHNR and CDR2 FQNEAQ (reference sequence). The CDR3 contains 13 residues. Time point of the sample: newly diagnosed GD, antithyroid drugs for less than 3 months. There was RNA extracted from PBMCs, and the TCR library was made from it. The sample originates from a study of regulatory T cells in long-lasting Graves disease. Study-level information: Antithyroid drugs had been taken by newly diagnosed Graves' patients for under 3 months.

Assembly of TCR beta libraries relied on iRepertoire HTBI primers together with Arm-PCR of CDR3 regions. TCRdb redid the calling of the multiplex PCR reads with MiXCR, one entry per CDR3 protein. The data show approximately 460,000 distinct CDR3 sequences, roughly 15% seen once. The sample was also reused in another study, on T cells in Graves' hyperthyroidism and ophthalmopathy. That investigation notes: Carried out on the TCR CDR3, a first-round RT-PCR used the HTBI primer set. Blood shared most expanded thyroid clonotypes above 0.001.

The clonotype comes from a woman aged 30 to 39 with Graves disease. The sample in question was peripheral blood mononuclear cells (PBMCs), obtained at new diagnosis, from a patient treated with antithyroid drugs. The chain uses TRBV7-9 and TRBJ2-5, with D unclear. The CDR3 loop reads CASSSPYQETQYF. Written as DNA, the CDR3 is TGTGCCAGCAGCTCCCCCTACCAAGAGACCCAGTACTTC.